The clone carrying this TCR beta chain showed up just once. Its target is not known. The source of the sample is a study of shared clonotypes between healthy human individuals. Study-level points and caveats: Depth of sequencing was expected to influence donor clonotype sharing.

Germline CDR1 is LGHNT and CDR2 is FRNRAP. Between the trimmed V and J ends, which lost 4 bases and 6 bases, there was a span of 17 bases. The CDR3 covers 15 residues. Amplification in unsorted PBMC replicate PCRs started from about 320 ng DNA, which equals about 30,000 T cell genomes. Profiling relied on immunoSEQ multiplex PCR, and the TCRdb table lists in-frame clones only, not all of them. The data hold some 490,000 clones, with 60% to 80% observed a single time. Every contributor of samples was a Caucasian grown-up residing in Nashville, Tennessee. About 90 million PBMCs supplied genomic DNA for unsorted samples.

The sequence was collected from a woman aged 35 to 49 in good health. Some clones in this sample may be carry-over from other donors' samples. The chain recombines TRBV12-5 with TRBJ2-3; unclear D gene. Sequencing was carried out using PBMCs. CDR3 DNA sequence: TGTGCTAGTGGTTCCGGGTCGACTTTTACGGATACGCAGTATTTT. Its protein is CASGSGSTFTDTQYF.